The 7 T cell receptor beta chains below all came from one sample that was sequenced in a study of PD-1 blockade in mismatch repair-deficient tumors. The protocol was immunoSEQ multiplex PCR, while the TCRdb copy is restricted to in-frame clones and leaves out a portion. The sample shows about 16,000 clones, 65% to 85% of them seen only once. The sequencing used PBMCs, collected 4 weeks after starting pembrolizumab. The source is an adult with mismatch repair-deficient cancer.

The V and J genes are TRBV21-1 and TRBJ2-7; the D call in the table, TRBD2, was not verified against the DNA. TRBV21-1 constitutes a pseudogene. The CDR3 is 15 amino acids. The CDR3 loop reads CASSKRKKRSYEQYF. In DNA form, the CDR3 reads TGTGCCAGCAGCAAAAGGAAGAAAAGGAGCTACGAGCAGTACTTC.

This clone appeared a single time. This sequence joins TRBV28 and TRBJ1-6, with 9 bases identical to TRBD1. Germline V gene lookup returns CDR1 MDHEN and CDR2 SYDVKM. With V trimmed by 8 bases and J by 7 bases, 0 bases remained unmatched. The CDR3 is made up of 12 amino acids. The CDR3 DNA reads as TGTGCCAGCGGGACAGGGAATTCACCCCTCCACTTT. Amino acids: CASGTGNSPLHF.

V gene TRBV30 combines with J gene TRBJ2-1; TRBD2 aligns across 9 bases. V was clipped by 4 bases and J by 2 bases; unmatched bases: 6. Germline CDR1 and CDR2: GTSNPN and SVGIG (reference sequence). CDR3 size: 15 residues. The chain's CDR3 is CAWNLLAGPYNEQFF. CDR3 bases: TGTGCCTGGAATCTCCTAGCGGGACCCTACAATGAGCAGTTCTTC.

The V call is TRBV18, the J call TRBJ1-4, with D perhaps matching TRBD1 (6 bases). Trimming cost V 4 bases and J 2 bases, with 11 bases left between them. Germline V gene lookup returns CDR1 KGHSH and CDR2 LQKENI. The CDR3 runs 15 residues. The CDR3: CASSRDQGTNEKLFF. CDR3 nucleotide sequence: TGTGCCAGCTCACGTGATCAGGGGACTAATGAAAAACTGTTTTTT.

The rearrangement uses TRBV6-6 and TRBJ1-1, with unresolved D. Trimming shortened V by 5 bases and J by 0 bases, and 13 bases separated the two germline ends. The CDR3 is 15 amino acids. Germline lookup yields CDR1 MNHNY and CDR2 SVGAGI (reference sequence). CDR3: CASSPWGAMNTEAFF. The CDR3 coding sequence is TGTGCCAGCAGTCCCTGGGGAGCGATGAACACTGAAGCTTTCTTT.

CDR3 in amino acids: CASSYGTGGDTEAFF. The CDR3 region has the DNA TGTGCCAGCAGTTACGGGACAGGGGGGGACACTGAAGCTTTCTTT. The J gene is TRBJ1-1, the V gene TRBV6-5; the match to TRBD1 covers 11 bases. Germline V gene lookup returns CDR1 MNHEY and CDR2 SVGAGI. Losses at the gene ends were 2 bases for V and 3 bases for J; bases not matched to a gene: 2. The length of the CDR3 is 15 residues.

CDR3 DNA sequence: TGTGCCAGCAGCTTAGCGAGGCACACAGATACGCAGTATTTT. This sequence encodes CASSLARHTDTQYF. The chain uses TRBV7-2 and TRBJ2-3; D not resolved. CDR1 SGHTA and CDR2 FQGNSA come from the germline V gene. Trimming left V 0 bases short and J 2 bases short, with 6 bases between. This CDR3 has 14 residues. The full variable domain, rest sourced from reference TRBV7-2 and TRBJ2-3, is GAGVSQSPSNKVTEKGKDVELRCDPISGHTALYWYRQSLGQGLEFLIYFQGNSAPDKSGLPSDRFSAERTGGSVSTLTIQRTQQEDSAVYLCASSLARHTDTQYFGPGTRLTVL.